The clone carrying this TCR beta chain was detected only a few times. Its target is not known. The data belong to a study of T cells in Graves' hyperthyroidism and ophthalmopathy. Graves' hyperthyroidism is called stable when ophthalmopathy does not progress within 18 months. Findings and limits, study-wide: From stable hyperthyroidism, ophthalmopathy was separated by a 13 V-J model.

RNA transcripts were the template for amplifying TCR beta CDR3 regions. The HTBI primer set was used in a first-round RT-PCR of the TCR CDR3. TCRdb itself ran the multiplex PCR reads through MiXCR, one entry per CDR3 protein. The sample lists under 700,000 distinct CDR3 sequences; about half were seen once. Sequencing was done on a sample of peripheral blood or thyroid tissue (not recorded which). The sequence came from a woman between 18 and 29 years old with Graves' hyperthyroidism.

CDR3 DNA sequence: TGCAGCGTTGAGGGGGACCCGGACACTGAAGCTTTCTTT. Its translation: CSVEGDPDTEAFF. V usage is TRBV29-1 and J usage is TRBJ1-1, with D perhaps matching TRBD1 (5 bases). The CDR3 totals 13 residues. In germline, CDR1 is SQVTM, CDR2 ANQGSEA. V lost 3 bases and J 3 bases, leaving 11 bases between the germline ends.